This entry features one TCR beta chain sequence. This clonotype has just one count. Its antigen remains undetermined. Base qualities are not at hand, and no much larger clone is one base apart. Single-read evidence is weak. Systemically healthy Caucasian individuals from Russia, 39 in total and aged roughly 6 to 100 years, were included as donors. Each donor gave ten milliliters of peripheral blood, collected into EDTA-treated Vacutainer tubes. Ficoll-Paque density-gradient centrifugation was used to isolate PBMCs, with at least 6.5 million per sample. Total RNA was extracted from PBMCs with Trizol reagent, with at least 5.5 micrograms obtained per sample. For every donor, an aliquot of PBMCs went through flow cytometry to measure the percentages of naive CD45RAhigh/CD27high T cells. This specimen belongs to a study of blood T cells in healthy people across ages (dated by TCRdb to between 2014 and 2017). About the study as a whole: In model experiments, template switching captured roughly one uniquely barcoded TCR beta cDNA molecule for every two T cells. Two additional independent replicas of 1 million unique cDNA reads from the same blood draw were analyzed for two donors (one aged 18 to 30 and one aged 80 or older). To track age-related changes in TCR beta repertoire diversity, the study relied on deep sequencing normalized with unique cDNA molecular identifiers. The donors were divided into four age groups: young (average around 16 years), middle-aged (roughly 42), aged (approximately 64) and long-lived (around 87). To avoid experimental bias, donors of different ages were spread randomly across the sequencing lanes. General study outcomes and caveats: Compared with the aged group, the long-lived group had more naive CD4+ T cells, fewer expanded clones and increased TCR diversity, suggesting age selection. Estimates of total diversity from one million sequenced T cells were regarded as lower bounds and underestimates. Observed TCR beta diversity per million T cells fell roughly linearly with age, and a significant reduction was already apparent by age approximately 40. Bulk unsorted PBMC profiling prevented conclusive comparison of naive and antigen-experienced compartments. Observed TCR beta diversity correlated strongly with the percentage of naive T cells measured by flow cytometry. Donor CMV infection status was unknown, potentially confounding age-related changes in expanded clonotypes.

To prepare the library, 5' RACE was applied. Sequencing relied on an Illumina HiSeq 2500. A second PCR of 7 to 11 cycles was performed with a sample-barcoded 5' primer and a J-beta primer mix. A template-switch 5' adaptor carrying 12 random nucleotides introduced a unique molecular identifier onto each TCR beta cDNA molecule. Each sample yielded at least 2.5 million CDR3-containing paired-end reads. All of the RNA was converted into first-strand cDNA using the Mint cDNA synthesis kit, with a TRBC-specific oligonucleotide serving as the primer. Following uracil-DNA glycosylase treatment, all cDNA underwent a first 18-cycle PCR with the universal primers M1SS and BC2_uni_R. From the authors' description of their analysis: For normalization, 1 million high-quality reads, each with a distinct molecular identifier, were randomly selected from each sample. Reads with shared molecular identifiers were discarded instead of being binned into consensus sequences. CDR3 identification, clonotype clustering and error correction used MiTCR with a Q25 quality threshold and the strictest error-elimination algorithm. A nonparametric unseen species model with Euler transformation was used to estimate a lower bound on total TCR beta diversity. Starting from the raw public reads, TCRdb applied fastp trimming at Q25, assembled clones with MiXCR and retained in-frame beta chains. Rows matching on CDR3 protein sequence are summarized as one entry with the most common DNA and genes. The V and J calls, along with clone size, are taken from TCRdb and not from the paper's own processing. The sample data list fewer than 1 million distinct CDR3 sequences, and around 43% of these were observed just once. About 19% of the sample comes from the top ten.

Sequences SGHVS (CDR1) and FQNEAQ (CDR2) are obtained from the germline V gene. V and J lose 1 base and 6 bases, and a span of 14 bases separates them. CDR3 length: 15 amino acids, cysteine to phenylalanine. Solely the CDR3 DNA is kept, with 45 bases framed from the first base. Sequencing used blood. Rearrangement joined TRBV7-8 to TRBJ2-3; the D gene is perhaps TRBD1, on 5 matching bases. This sequence was found in a man in his sixties in good health. The CDR3 reads as follows: CASSLVQAPRDTQYF. Read as DNA, the sequence is TGTGCCAGCAGCTTAGTACAGGCTCCAAGGGATACGCAGTATTTT.